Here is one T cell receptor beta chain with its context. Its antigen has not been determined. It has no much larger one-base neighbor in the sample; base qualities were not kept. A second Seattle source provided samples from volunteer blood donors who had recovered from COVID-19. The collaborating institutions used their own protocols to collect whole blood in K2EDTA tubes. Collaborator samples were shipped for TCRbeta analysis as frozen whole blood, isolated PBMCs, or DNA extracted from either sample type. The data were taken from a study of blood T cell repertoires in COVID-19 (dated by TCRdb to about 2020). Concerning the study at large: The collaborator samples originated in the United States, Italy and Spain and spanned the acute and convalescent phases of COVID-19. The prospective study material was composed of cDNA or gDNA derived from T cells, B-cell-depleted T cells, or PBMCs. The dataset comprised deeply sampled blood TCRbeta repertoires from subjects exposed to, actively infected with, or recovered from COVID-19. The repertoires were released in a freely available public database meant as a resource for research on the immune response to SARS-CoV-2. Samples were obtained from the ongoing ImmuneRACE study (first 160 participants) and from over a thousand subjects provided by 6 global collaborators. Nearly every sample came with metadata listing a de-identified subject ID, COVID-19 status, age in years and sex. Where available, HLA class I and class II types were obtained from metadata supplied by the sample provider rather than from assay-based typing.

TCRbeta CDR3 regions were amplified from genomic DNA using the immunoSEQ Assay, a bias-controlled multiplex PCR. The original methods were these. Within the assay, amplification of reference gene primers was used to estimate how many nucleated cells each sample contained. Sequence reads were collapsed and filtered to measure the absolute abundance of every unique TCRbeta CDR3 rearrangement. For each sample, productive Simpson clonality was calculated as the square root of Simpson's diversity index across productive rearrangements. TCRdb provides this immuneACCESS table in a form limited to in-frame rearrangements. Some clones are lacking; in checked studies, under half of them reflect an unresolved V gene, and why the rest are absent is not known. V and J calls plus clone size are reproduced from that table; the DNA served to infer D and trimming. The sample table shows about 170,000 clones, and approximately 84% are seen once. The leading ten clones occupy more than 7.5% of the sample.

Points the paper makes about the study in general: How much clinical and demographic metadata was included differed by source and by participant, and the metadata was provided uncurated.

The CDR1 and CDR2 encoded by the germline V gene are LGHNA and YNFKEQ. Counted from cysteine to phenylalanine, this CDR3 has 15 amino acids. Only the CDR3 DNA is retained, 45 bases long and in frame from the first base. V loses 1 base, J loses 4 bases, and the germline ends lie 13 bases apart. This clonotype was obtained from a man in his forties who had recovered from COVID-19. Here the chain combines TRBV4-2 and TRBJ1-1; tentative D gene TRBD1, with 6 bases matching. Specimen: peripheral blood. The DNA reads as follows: TGTGCCAGCAGCCAAGCCAGGGGTATGGGCACTGAAGCTTTCTTT. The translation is CASSQARGMGTEAFF.